This T cell receptor beta chain came from a study of T cell responses to AZD1222 COVID-19 vaccine (dated by TCRdb to the early 2020s). Study-level background: A total of approximately 240 trial participants underwent TCR sequencing, of whom some 210 received two doses of AZD1222 and around 26 received two doses of the MenACWY control vaccine. Enrollment into the trials was organized by age into subgroups of 18-55, 56-69 and 70-plus years, and those subgroups contained 148, 28 and 57 TCR-sequenced participants, respectively.

The germline V gene (reference sequence) yields LGHDT for CDR1 and YNNKEL for CDR2. Including cysteine and phenylalanine, the CDR3 has 15 amino acids. Only CDR3 DNA remains: 45 bases, in frame from the first base. V was cut back by 4 bases and J by 5 bases, leaving a gap of 17 bases between them. The time point label on this specimen signifies: baseline before first vaccination. The treatment or condition label, as the study defines it: meningococcal conjugate vaccine given as trial control. Vaccinee samples were obtained from the UK trials COV001 and COV002, which included a single-blind randomized controlled phase 2/3 trial of AZD1222 (ChAdOx1 nCoV-19) in healthy adults. For TCRbeta chain sequencing, PBMC samples from trial participants were taken at day 0 and at day 28 after the second dose. Here is what the overall study found, with its caveats: The whole spike protein was spanned by vaccine-associated CD4 TCRs, and dominant responses were seen in regions 160-218 and 743-854. Nearly half of unique spike-specific TCRs reportedly recognized epitopes outside regions mutated in the B.1.351 and B.1.1.7 variants. Spike-specific TCR breadth and depth rose significantly after two AZD1222 doses compared with day 0 and with MenACWY recipients. No day 14 peak-response samples were available, so repertoires were characterized only after the peak T cell response. Conclusions about previously exposed vaccinees are limited because only six or seven AZD1222 recipients were SARS-CoV-2 seropositive at baseline. The 56-69-year group was small, and its depth increase did not reach significance, likely because of low power. Participants were mostly white British and included more females than males, and it was suggested by the authors that clonal diversity may have been underestimated.

The CDR3 regions of human TCRbeta chains were subjected to immunosequencing. The original pipeline was this. TCRs in the repertoires were matched against a reference library of SARS-CoV-2-specific TCRs that had been generated with the MIRA antigen-specificity platform. Breadth was defined as the fraction of unique TCRs that were SARS-CoV-2-associated, and depth was defined as the fraction of total T cells that were SARS-CoV-2-associated. Using the MIRA data, every spike-specific TCR was mapped to the spike region that the TCR reacted to and assigned to either a CD4 or a CD8 class. Log10-transformed breadth and depth values were compared by one-way ANOVA with Sidak's multiple comparisons tests. Sourced from immuneACCESS, this table was stored by TCRdb with only in-frame sequences that have V and J called. A share of the clones is absent; for the studies checked, an unresolved V gene accounts for under half, and the remainder has no known explanation. From that table come the V and J calls and clone size; the DNA was used to work out D and trimming. For this sample there are under 200,000 clones; 87% appear just once. The ten biggest clones cover about 3% of the sample.

To note about this clone: Its recognized antigen is unknown. No base quality values were provided; no much bigger clone lies one nucleotide off.

The source material was peripheral blood, sampled on day 0 of MenACWY control vaccination. This receptor was obtained from an adult in good health. Recombination joined TRBV3-1 (or the pseudogene TRBV3-2) with TRBJ1-2, with the D gene too uncertain to name. The CDR3 region has the sequence CASSRLGDMGYGYTF. The nucleotides read TGTGCCAGCAGCCGATTGGGAGATATGGGATATGGCTACACCTTC.